A single sample gave rise to the 21 T cell receptor beta chains below, sequenced in a study of blood T cell repertoires in COVID-19. Here immunoSEQ multiplex PCR was the method, and the copy in TCRdb shows in-frame clones only, minus some. Seen here are 200,000 to 250,000 clones, 70% to 90% observed once, and the top ten hold 2% to 2.5%. The sample taken for sequencing was peripheral blood. Receptors originate from a woman aged 40 to 50 who had recovered from COVID-19.

V gene TRBV18 combines with J gene TRBJ2-7, with D perhaps matching TRBD2 (5 bases). CDR3 length: 13 amino acids. Germline CDR1 is KGHSH and CDR2 is LQKENI. Trimming took 1 base from V and 6 from J, leaving 10 bases between them. CDR3 sequence reads: CASSPLPGSEQYF. The CDR3 nucleotides read TGTGCCAGCTCACCACTACCGGGGAGCGAGCAGTACTTC.

The chain is built from TRBV3-1 (or the pseudogene TRBV3-2) and TRBJ2-1; 15 bases line up with TRBD2. The CDR3 contains 17 residues. V shed 6 bases, J shed 8 bases, and the junction held 11 bases outside the gene matches. From germline, CDR1 is LGHDT and CDR2 YNNKEL (reference sequence). CDR3 sequence (DNA): TGTGCCAGCAGTTACTGGACTAGCGGGAGGGCCCGTGATGAGCAGTTCTTC. It codes for CASSYWTSGRARDEQFF.

The chain links TRBV19 to TRBJ1-2, with D unresolved. Germline CDR1 LNHDA, CDR2 SQIVND (reference sequence). The ends were cut back, 5 bases at V and 8 bases at J, with 18 bases in the middle. The CDR3 covers 14 residues. The CDR3 DNA sequence: TGTGCCAGTAGTCGACGGGGAGTAGGATACGGCTACACCTTC. Translated, it gives CASSRRGVGYGYTF.

V usage is TRBV28 and J usage is TRBJ2-4; 7 nucleotides agree with TRBD1. Germline V gives CDR1 MDHEN, CDR2 SYDVKM. This CDR3 comprises 13 residues. Losses at the gene ends were 6 bases for V and 5 bases for J; bases not matched to a gene: 4. CDR3: CASSLGQENIQYF. The CDR3 coding sequence is TGTGCCAGCAGCTTAGGACAGGAAAACATTCAGTACTTC.

The chain's CDR3 is CASSQDHRTATVLTF. CDR3 nucleotides: TGTGCCAGCAGCCAAGATCATCGGACAGCAACCGTCCTGACTTTC. J is TRBJ2-6 and V is TRBV3-1 (or the pseudogene TRBV3-2), with D possibly matching TRBD1 (6 bases). Looked up from germline, CDR1 is LGHDT and CDR2 is YNNKEL (reference sequence). V gave up 0 bases and J gave up 12 bases, with 15 bases separating them. CDR3 length: 15 residues.

The chain carries TRBV23-1 and TRBJ1-3; D may be TRBD1 (6 bases). TRBV23-1 is treated as an ORF (open reading frame) with a function not yet certain. Trimming cost V 2 bases and J 0 bases, with 17 bases left between them. The CDR3 extends over 18 amino acids. CDR3 DNA: TGCGCCAGCAGTCAACCCGAGGGGGGGGACCTCTCTGGAAACACCATATATTTT. As protein: CASSQPEGGDLSGNTIYF.

The V and J genes are TRBV6-4 and TRBJ2-3; 8 nucleotides match TRBD2. Trimming at V came to 1 base and at J to 0 bases, leaving 3 bases not matched to a gene. CDR3 length: 16 residues. Germline lookup yields CDR1 MRHNA and CDR2 SNTAGT. The CDR3 DNA sequence: TGTGCCAGCAGTGACTTGGCTAGCGGGAGCACAGATACGCAGTATTTT. Amino acids: CASSDLASGSTDTQYF.

The V call is TRBV3-1 (or the pseudogene TRBV3-2), the J call TRBJ1-2; 7 nucleotides line up with TRBD1. The germline V gene has CDR1 LGHDT and CDR2 YNNKEL (reference sequence). The length of the CDR3 is 15 residues. V gave up 4 bases and J gave up 4 bases; unmatched junction bases: 9. CDR3 in amino acids: CASSPGDRPLYGYTF. The CDR3 DNA is TGTGCCAGCAGCCCCGGGGACAGACCCCTCTATGGCTACACCTTC.

The V gene is TRBV14, the J gene TRBJ2-7, with D possibly TRBD2 on 6 matching bases. The CDR3 is 14 residues long. CDR1 and CDR2 from the germline V gene are SGHDN and FVKESK. Trimming stripped 4 bases from V and 10 bases from J, with 20 bases between. The DNA of the CDR3 is TGTGCCAGCAGCCGCCAAGTCGGGGCGGCGGGACAGTACTTC. Translation: CASSRQVGAAGQYF.

This chain links TRBV25-1 with TRBJ2-7; D is possibly TRBD2 (5 bases). V was shortened by 1 base and J by 5 bases, with 15 bases between the two germline ends. In germline, CDR1 is MGHDK, CDR2 SYGVNS. The CDR3 has 15 residues. The CDR3 is CASSESPGGRDEQYF. The DNA for the CDR3 is TGTGCCAGCAGTGAATCCCCTGGAGGAAGGGACGAGCAGTACTTC.

The chain carries TRBV7-8 and TRBJ1-1, with a tentative D call TRBD1 (5 bases). Germline CDR1 SGHVS, CDR2 FQNEAQ. This CDR3 has 14 amino acids. V shed 4 bases and J shed 4 bases, with 13 bases lying between them. The CDR3 DNA follows: TGTGCCAGCAGCTCCCGGGGGGAGAGCACTGAAGCTTTCTTT. Translating gives CASSSRGESTEAFF. Variable domain in full (rest from reference TRBV7-8 and TRBJ1-1): GAGVSQSPRYKVAKRGQDVALRCDPISGHVSLFWYQQALGQGPEFLTYFQNEAQLDKSGLPSDRFFAERPEGSVSTLKIQRTQQEDSAVYLCASSSRGESTEAFFGQGTRLTVV.

The table lists this clone with a few counts. The genes are TRBV19 and TRBJ1-6; D is unclear. This CDR3 is 16 amino acids long. Per germline, CDR1 LNHDA and CDR2 SQIVND (reference sequence). The V end lost 6 bases, the J end lost 0 bases, and 12 bases lay between the germline ends. CDR3 in DNA: TGTGCCAGTAGCGGTGACTCCCTCTCCTATAATTCACCCCTCCACTTT. Protein sequence: CASSGDSLSYNSPLHF.

J is TRBJ2-7 and V is TRBV4-3; TRBD1 matches at 7 bases. Germline V gene data show CDR1 as LGHNA and CDR2 as YSLEER. The CDR3 length is 12 residues. The V segment lost 6 bases and the J segment 6 bases; nucleotides outside the gene matches: 5. The CDR3 protein is CASSDYRGEQYF. CDR3 DNA sequence: TGCGCCAGCAGTGACTACAGGGGCGAGCAGTACTTC.

The rearrangement links TRBV10-3 to TRBJ2-4; D gene uncertain. The CDR3 has 16 residues. CDR1 ENHRY and CDR2 SYGVKD come from the germline V gene. V lost 0 bases and J lost 0, with 9 bases in between. The CDR3 bases are TGTGCCATCAGTGAGTCGACTCAGATAGCCAAAAACATTCAGTACTTC. As protein: CAISESTQIAKNIQYF.

The chain is built from TRBV4-2 and TRBJ2-1; 13 positions agree with TRBD2. V was pared by 5 bases and J by 4 bases, with 5 bases of the junction left unmatched. Germline loops: CDR1 LGHNA, CDR2 YNFKEQ. This CDR3 has 16 amino acids. CDR3 residues: CASSVGGLAGYNEQFF. The CDR3 DNA sequence: TGTGCCAGCAGCGTCGGGGGACTAGCGGGATACAATGAGCAGTTCTTC.

The gene calls are TRBV6-2 or TRBV6-3 and TRBJ1-3, with TRBD1 as a possible D gene (5 bases). The V gene lost 5 bases and the J gene lost 2 bases, with 13 bases spanning the gap. The CDR3 has 15 amino acids. Germline values: CDR1 MNHEY, CDR2 SVGEGT. The CDR3 region is CASSPRSRAGNTIYF. Written as DNA, the CDR3 is TGTGCCAGCAGTCCCCGGTCCAGGGCTGGAAACACCATATATTTT.

The chain links TRBV9 to TRBJ2-7; 7 bases fit TRBD1. This CDR3 region has 15 residues. Germline V lookup: CDR1 SGDLS, CDR2 YYNGEE. V lost 0 bases, J lost 2 bases, and 5 bases stayed unmatched. The CDR3 DNA follows: TGTGCCAGCAGCGTAGAGGGGACAGAGGCCTACGAGCAGTACTTC. Translated, it gives CASSVEGTEAYEQYF.

The chain joins TRBV4-1 to TRBJ2-3; a weak D match, TRBD2 (6 bases). Germline V gene lookup returns CDR1 MGHRA and CDR2 YSYEKL. The CDR3 has 15 amino acids. V lost 0 bases and J 4 bases, leaving 11 bases between the germline ends. For the CDR3, the DNA is TGCGCCAGCAGCCAAGATGGGTTAGCGGCAGATACGCAGTATTTT. Translating gives CASSQDGLAADTQYF.

The chain is built from TRBV6-5 and TRBJ2-1; D uncertain. Germline assignment: CDR1 MNHEY and CDR2 SVGAGI. The CDR3 is made up of 13 amino acids. V was pared by 4 bases and J by 6 bases, with 10 bases between. The CDR3 bases are TGTGCCAGCAGTTTTGGCAGAGGCAATGAGCAGTTCTTC. It encodes CASSFGRGNEQFF.

V gene TRBV9 combines with J gene TRBJ2-2; 15 bases are shared with TRBD2. CDR1 is SGDLS and CDR2 is YYNGEE in the germline V gene. The CDR3 runs 16 residues. V shed 3 bases and J 6 bases; nucleotides not matched to a gene: 3. The CDR3: CASSAWTSGGAGELFF. The DNA for the CDR3 is TGTGCCAGCAGCGCATGGACTAGCGGGGGGGCCGGGGAGCTGTTTTTT.

The genes are TRBV5-1 and TRBJ2-2, with TRBD1 as a possible D gene (5 bases). This CDR3 spans 14 amino acids. Germline CDR1 SGHRS, CDR2 YFSETQ. The V end was cut by 6 bases, the J end by 3 bases, with 12 bases between. Here the CDR3 reads CASNRGTDTGELFF. CDR3 DNA: TGCGCCAGCAATAGGGGCACGGACACCGGGGAGCTGTTTTTT.